Listed below are T cell receptor beta chains from one sample, sequenced in a study of graft-versus-host responses after intestinal transplantation. Profiled with immunoSEQ multiplex PCR; TCRdb holds only in-frame clones, not every one. The data contain 15,000 to 20,000 clones, roughly 87% of them singletons. Material: PBMCs, obtained 14 days after transplant. The origin of the receptors is a human patient who received an intestinal transplant, so some T cells may come from the graft donor. Each CDR3 is given with its conserved first and last residue. The D gene is left open where the match is weak. For some rows the clone size is stated as once, few or many, or as a class when expanded; others skip it.

size: -; V: TRBV27; D: TRBD1; J: TRBJ2-2; CDR3: CASTRDRPNTGELFF; DNA: TGTGCCAGCACCCGGGACAGACCGAACACCGGGGAGCTGTTTTTT
size: -; V: TRBV9; D: TRBD1; J: TRBJ1-3; CDR3: CASSETGNGNTIYF; DNA: TGTGCCAGCAGCGAGACAGGGAACGGAAACACCATATATTTT
size: -; V: TRBV7-9; D: TRBD1; J: TRBJ1-4; CDR3: CASSLVDRENEKLFF; DNA: TGTGCCAGCAGCTTAGTGGACAGGGAGAATGAAAAACTGTTTTTT
size: -; V: TRBV19; D: TRBD2; J: TRBJ2-3; CDR3: CASSVRGDTTDTQYF; DNA: TGTGCCAGTAGTGTGCGGGGGGACACCACAGATACGCAGTATTTT
size: -; V: TRBV10-1; D: TRBD1; J: TRBJ2-7; CDR3: CASSGTGKPYEQYF; DNA: TGCGCCAGCAGTGGGACAGGGAAGCCCTACGAGCAGTACTTC
size: -; V: TRBV27; D: TRBD2; J: TRBJ2-3; CDR3: CASSFGGDYRGTDTQYF; DNA: TGTGCCAGCAGTTTCGGAGGGGACTATCGGGGCACAGATACGCAGTATTTT
size: few; V: TRBV29-1; D: -; J: TRBJ1-1; CDR3: CSTSNTEAFF; DNA: TGCAGCACTTCGAACACTGAAGCTTTCTTT
size: -; V: TRBV5-6; D: -; J: TRBJ2-3; CDR3: CASSLETSTDTQYF; DNA: TGTGCCAGCAGCTTGGAGACTAGCACAGATACGCAGTATTTT
size: -; V: TRBV10-2; D: -; J: TRBJ1-1; CDR3: CASRSGTEAFF; DNA: TGCGCCAGTCGTTCAGGTACTGAAGCTTTCTTT
size: -; V: TRBV29-1; D: TRBD1; J: TRBJ2-7; CDR3: CSVESDRAYEQYF; DNA: TGCAGCGTTGAAAGTGACAGGGCCTACGAGCAGTACTTC
size: once; V: TRBV23-1; D: -; J: TRBJ1-1; CDR3: CASSQPRAREAFF; DNA: TGCGCCAGCAGTCAACCGCGAGCACGTGAAGCTTTCTTT
size: -; V: TRBV7-2; D: -; J: TRBJ1-6; CDR3: CASSLRPGGAETPLHF; DNA: TGTGCCAGCAGCTTACGTCCCGGGGGGGCTGAAACACCCCTCCACTTT
size: -; V: TRBV2; D: -; J: TRBJ2-7; CDR3: CASTGHRYEQYF; DNA: TGTGCCAGCACGGGACACCGCTACGAGCAGTACTTC
size: -; V: TRBV7-6; D: TRBD2; J: TRBJ2-3; CDR3: CASSFEAGGGTDTQYF; DNA: TGTGCCAGCAGCTTCGAAGCGGGAGGGGGCACAGATACGCAGTATTTT
size: -; V: TRBV6-5; D: -; J: TRBJ1-3; CDR3: CASSYKGNTIYF; DNA: TGTGCCAGCAGTTACAAGGGAAACACCATATATTTT
size: -; V: TRBV13; D: TRBD1; J: TRBJ2-2; CDR3: CASSPPGQPAGELFF; DNA: TGTGCCAGCAGCCCTCCGGGACAGCCGGCCGGGGAGCTGTTTTTT
size: -; V: TRBV27; D: -; J: TRBJ2-7; CDR3: CASSSEQGASGYEQYF; DNA: TGTGCCAGCAGCTCCGAACAGGGAGCTAGCGGCTACGAGCAGTACTTC
size: once; V: TRBV4-1; D: -; J: TRBJ2-7; CDR3: CASSQVQGSAEQYF; DNA: TGCGCCAGCAGCCAAGTCCAGGGATCTGCCGAGCAGTACTTC
size: -; V: TRBV28; D: -; J: TRBJ2-1; CDR3: CASNLGILSNEQFF; DNA: TGTGCCAGCAACCTGGGTATTCTATCAAATGAGCAGTTCTTC
size: -; V: TRBV28; D: -; J: TRBJ1-5; CDR3: CASSLRGLRHYSNQPQHF; DNA: TGTGCCAGCAGTTTACGAGGACTCCGGCATTATAGCAATCAGCCCCAGCATTTT
size: -; V: TRBV5-1; D: TRBD1; J: TRBJ1-2; CDR3: CASSPDRSNYGYTF; DNA: TGCGCCAGCAGCCCGGACAGGAGTAACTATGGCTACACCTTC
size: -; V: TRBV19; D: TRBD1; J: TRBJ2-7; CDR3: CASSIQGADEQYF; DNA: TGTGCCAGTAGTATTCAGGGGGCCGACGAGCAGTACTTC
size: few; V: TRBV19; D: TRBD2; J: TRBJ2-7; CDR3: CASSIPSGRAAEQYF; DNA: TGTGCCAGTAGTATCCCTAGCGGGAGGGCCGCCGAGCAGTACTTC
size: -; V: TRBV10-3; D: -; J: TRBJ2-2; CDR3: CAIKVISAGELFF; DNA: TGTGCCATCAAAGTAATATCCGCCGGGGAGCTGTTTTTT
size: -; V: TRBV6-5; D: TRBD1; J: TRBJ1-2; CDR3: CVSSPTGDTYGYTF; DNA: TGTGTCAGCAGCCCGACAGGGGATACGTATGGCTACACCTTC
size: -; V: TRBV2; D: -; J: TRBJ2-5; CDR3: CATSGPVQQETQYF; DNA: TGTGCCACCTCGGGACCCGTTCAGCAAGAGACCCAGTACTTC
size: -; V: TRBV28; D: -; J: TRBJ2-5; CDR3: CASSLVIQGGVQVQETQYF; DNA: TGTGCCAGCAGTTTAGTGATACAGGGGGGGGTCCAGGTCCAAGAGACCCAGTACTTC